This section outlines one T cell receptor beta chain sequence together with its context. This entry is derived from a study of blood T cell repertoires in COVID-19. About the research overall: PBMCs, B-cell-depleted T cells, or T cells provided the cDNA or gDNA that made up the material.

Profiling relied on immunoSEQ multiplex PCR, and the TCRdb table lists in-frame clones only, not all of them. This sample yields roughly 300,000 clones, of which about nine tenths are seen a single time; 6.5% to 8% belongs to the top ten. Enrolled during active infection, Seattle patients were then followed longitudinally. The source is a woman under 40 with COVID-19, enrolled during active disease. The sample consisted of peripheral blood.

The CDR3 is CASSSGTGASNTQYF. The CDR3 coding sequence is TGTGCCAGCAGTTCCGGGACAGGGGCTTCAAATACGCAGTATTTT. The V gene is TRBV7-3, the J gene TRBJ2-3; 10 bases are a match to TRBD1. The CDR3 loop spans 15 amino acids. With 6 bases clipped from V and 7 bases from J, the junction kept 10 bases outside the gene matches. Germline V lookup: CDR1 SGHTA, CDR2 FQGTGA.